This section outlines one TCR beta chain sequence together with its context. As yet, its antigen is unknown. Different DNA sequences within this sample yield the same CDR3. Time point reported: week 47, end of study. The investigators gave 300 ug of mutant IDH1 20-mer peptide in each vaccine dose, together with topical imiquimod. The data derive from a study of a mutant IDH1 vaccine in newly diagnosed glioma. Study at large: Vaccination began 4-6 weeks post radiotherapy alone, or with temozolomide cycles. Therapy received beforehand was radiotherapy, temozolomide, or both, with most patients given both.

The assay was immunoSEQ multiplex PCR, and TCRdb's table has in-frame clones only and misses some. The sample yields 30,000 or so clones, 89% seen once. Overall study results and limits: Whatever changes occurred in top peripheral T cell clonotypes seemed unrelated to pseudoprogression.

The CDR3 spans 19 residues. Germline values: CDR1 LGHNA, CDR2 YNFKEQ. J lost 0 bases, V lost 1 base, and 13 bases had no gene match. This TCR was sampled from a man in his forties with glioma. V gene TRBV4-2 combines with J gene TRBJ1-2, with 8 bases that match TRBD1. Sequencing was performed on PBMCs, taken from a glioma patient whose treatment included an IDH1 peptide vaccine. The CDR3 spells CASSQGTGISSSPNYGYTF. The CDR3, as DNA: TGTGCCAGCAGCCAAGGGACAGGGATTAGTAGTTCACCTAACTATGGCTACACCTTC.